A single sample gave rise to the 19 T cell receptor beta chains below, sequenced in a study of neoadjuvant nivolumab and ipilimumab in lung cancer. Profiling relied on immunoSEQ multiplex PCR, and the TCRdb table lists in-frame clones only, not all of them. Of 25,000 to 35,000 clones listed, under 95% are singletons. The starting material was peripheral blood, obtained after neoadjuvant nivolumab, alone or with ipilimumab, at or shortly before surgery. These receptors came from an adult with non-small cell lung cancer.

The rearrangement links TRBV2 to TRBJ1-3; possibly TRBD1 for D (5 bases). The CDR3 spans 15 residues. Germline CDR1 reads SNHLY; CDR2 reads FYNNEI. The V and J ends lost 8 bases and 0 bases respectively, with 14 bases between them. CDR3 sequence (DNA): TGTGCCAGCCGACCGGGGGAGGACTCTGGAAACACCATATATTTT. Residues: CASRPGEDSGNTIYF.

The rearrangement uses TRBV6-6 and TRBJ2-7, with 9 bases lining up with TRBD1. CDR1 is MNHNY, CDR2 SVGAGI, per germline (reference sequence). With 1 base clipped from V and 4 bases from J, the junction kept 8 bases outside the gene matches. The CDR3 sequence is 16 residues long. CDR3 nucleotides: TGTGCCAGCAGTTACTACTCACAGGGGGCTGGGTACGAGCAGTACTTC. Its protein is CASSYYSQGAGYEQYF.

V and J are TRBV5-1 and TRBJ2-4; TRBD2 matches 7 bases. The junction had 13 bases not matched to a gene; V was cut back by 0 bases and J by 13 bases. Germline CDR1 SGHRS, CDR2 YFSETQ. CDR3 size: 15 residues. The CDR3 spells CASSLDVVVGGLQYF. The CDR3 nucleotides read TGCGCCAGCAGCTTGGATGTGGTGGTTGGGGGACTACAGTACTTC.

This chain links TRBV25-1 with TRBJ2-1; D unresolved. The CDR3 runs 13 residues. V was cut by 4 bases and J by 6 bases, with 10 bases left in between. CDR1 and CDR2 from the germline V gene are MGHDK and SYGVNS. The CDR3 DNA reads as TGTGCCAGCAGTGCCGCCGGCGGCAATGAGCAGTTCTTC. Translation: CASSAAGGNEQFF.

The chain employs TRBV11-3 and TRBJ2-1, with TRBD1 matching 7 bases. Germline V gene lookup returns CDR1 SGHNT and CDR2 YENEEA. V gave up 5 bases and J gave up 9 bases; unmatched junction bases: 4. The CDR3 sequence is 12 residues long. The CDR3 DNA reads as TGTGCCAGCAGCCTAACAGGGGCTGAGCAGTTCTTC. It translates to CASSLTGAEQFF.

The chain uses TRBV2 and TRBJ2-3; possible D gene TRBD2, 6 bases. Deletions cut 7 bases from V and 0 bases from J, with 14 bases between. The CDR3 runs to 15 residues. Germline V gene sequence: CDR1 SNHLY, CDR2 FYNNEI. The CDR3 DNA reads TGTGCCAGCATGATGGCGGGGACTAGCACAGATACGCAGTATTTT. Its translation: CASMMAGTSTDTQYF.

This chain joins TRBV5-6 and TRBJ2-7; 7 bases line up with TRBD2. J lost 4 bases, V lost 2 bases, and 18 bases had no gene match. The V gene's germline CDR1 is SGHDT and CDR2 YYEEEE. The CDR3 loop spans 18 amino acids. CDR3 sequence reads: CASSFFSPRREDFYEQYF. The CDR3 DNA is TGTGCCAGCAGCTTTTTCTCCCCCCGTCGGGAGGATTTTTACGAGCAGTACTTC.

The rearrangement links TRBV10-3 to TRBJ1-2; D gene unclear. The CDR3 contains 13 residues. CDR1 ENHRY and CDR2 SYGVKD come from the germline V gene. V lost 2 bases and J lost 8, with 12 bases in between. CDR3 sequence: CAISEEVRRGYTF. In DNA, the CDR3 is TGTGCCATCAGTGAGGAGGTTCGTAGGGGCTACACCTTC.

The chain is built from TRBV5-1 and TRBJ2-2; D gene ambiguous. CDR1 is SGHRS, CDR2 YFSETQ, per germline. The CDR3 has 12 amino acids. Trimming took 2 bases from V and 4 from J, leaving 3 bases between them. The CDR3 loop is CASSFVTGELFF. CDR3 in DNA: TGCGCCAGCAGCTTCGTCACCGGGGAGCTGTTTTTT.

The V call is TRBV5-6, the J call TRBJ2-1; possible D gene TRBD1, 5 bases. The CDR3 totals 13 residues. The V end was cut by 3 bases, the J end by 7 bases, with 11 bases between. Per the germline V gene, CDR1 is SGHDT and CDR2 is YYEEEE. The CDR3 loop is CASSSRGWNEQFF. CDR3 nucleotide sequence: TGTGCCAGCAGCTCTAGGGGTTGGAATGAGCAGTTCTTC. The complete variable domain, with remaining parts taken from reference TRBV5-6 and TRBJ2-1, reads DAGVTQSPTHLIKTRGQQVTLRCSPKSGHDTVSWYQQALGQGPQFIFQYYEEEERQRGNFPDRFSGHQFPNYSSELNVNALLLGDSALYLCASSSRGWNEQFFGPGTRLTVL.

This clone was recorded only once. The chain has TRBV6-1 and TRBJ2-7; 8 bases line up with TRBD1. The junction had 9 bases not matched to a gene; V was cut back by 2 bases and J by 6 bases. This CDR3 has 15 residues. From germline, CDR1 is MNHNS and CDR2 SASEGT. The CDR3 nucleotides read TGTGCCAGCAGTGAACGGGTAGGACAGGGTTCCGAGCAGTACTTC. Translating gives CASSERVGQGSEQYF.

V is TRBV5-4 and J is TRBJ2-5; TRBD1 matches 10 bases. Germline CDR1 reads SGHNT; CDR2 reads YYREEE (reference sequence). The CDR3 length is 16 residues. The junction had 10 bases not matched to a gene; V was cut back by 3 bases and J by 5 bases. The CDR3 sequence: CASSSYSGTGEETQYF. The CDR3 region has the DNA TGTGCCAGCAGCTCCTACTCCGGGACAGGGGAGGAGACCCAGTACTTC. Complete variable domain (other parts from reference TRBV5-4 and TRBJ2-5): ETGVTQSPTHLIKTRGQQVTLRCSSQSGHNTVSWYQQALGQGPQFIFQYYREEENGRGNFPPRFSGLQFPNYSSELNVNALELDDSALYLCASSSYSGTGEETQYFGPGTRLLVL.

The V gene is TRBV27, the J gene TRBJ2-5; D may correspond to TRBD1 or TRBD2 (7 bases each). The CDR3 extends over 15 amino acids. The V gene's germline CDR1 is MNHEY and CDR2 SMNVEV (reference sequence). Trimming pared 5 bases from V and 5 bases from J, leaving 18 bases between. The DNA of the CDR3 is TGTGCCAGCAGTCTAAGCGGGGACAGATGGGAGACCCAGTACTTC. Protein sequence: CASSLSGDRWETQYF.

This clone was detected once. The chain is built from TRBV19 and TRBJ1-2; D is unresolved. Deletions cut 6 bases from V and 7 bases from J, with 18 bases between. Germline CDR1 reads LNHDA; CDR2 reads SQIVND (reference sequence). The CDR3 has 14 residues. The CDR3 reads CASSIKAGLVGYTF. CDR3 sequence (DNA): TGTGCCAGTAGCATCAAGGCAGGACTGGTTGGCTACACCTTC.

The V gene is TRBV7-9, the J gene TRBJ2-7, with D tentatively TRBD1 (6 bases). Germline loops: CDR1 SEHNR, CDR2 FQNEAQ (reference sequence). V lost 5 bases and J lost 5, with 19 bases in between. The CDR3 spans 15 residues. This CDR3 reads CASSLLRGGINEQYF. CDR3 DNA sequence: TGTGCCAGCAGCCTATTGAGAGGGGGTATCAACGAGCAGTACTTC.

This chain joins TRBV18 and TRBJ1-1; no firm D call. Germline CDR1 and CDR2: KGHSH and LQKENI. CDR3 size: 11 residues. The germline V and J ends were trimmed by 6 bases and 7 bases, with 9 bases remaining between them. In DNA form, the CDR3 reads TGTGCCAGCTCCGCAGGTTTTGAAGCTTTCTTT. Amino acids: CASSAGFEAFF.

This sequence joins TRBV18 and TRBJ2-6; TRBD2 matches at 8 bases. CDR3 length: 17 amino acids. With V trimmed by 2 bases and J by 1 base, 4 bases remained unmatched. Per germline, CDR1 KGHSH and CDR2 LQKENI. The CDR3 here is CASSPSGTRSGANVLTF. The CDR3 DNA sequence: TGTGCCAGCTCACCAAGTGGGACTAGATCTGGGGCCAACGTCCTGACTTTC. Based on the CDR3 plus reference TRBV18 and TRBJ2-6, the full variable domain is NAGVMQNPRHLVRRRGQEARLRCSPMKGHSHVYWYRQLPEEGLKFMVYLQKENIIDESGMPKERFSAEFPKEGPSILRIQQVVRGDSAAYFCASSPSGTRSGANVLTFGAGSRLTVL.

V gene TRBV6-1 combines with J gene TRBJ2-2; no definite D call. The CDR3 extends over 15 amino acids. CDR1 and CDR2 from the germline V gene are MNHNS and SASEGT. V gave up 1 base and J gave up 4 bases, with 10 bases separating them. CDR3 sequence (DNA): TGTGCCAGCAGTGAAGAGGCTAGTGGCACCGGGGAGCTGTTTTTT. It translates to CASSEEASGTGELFF.

V is TRBV18 and J is TRBJ1-2, with no clear D. Germline CDR1 reads KGHSH; CDR2 reads LQKENI. V was shortened by 3 bases and J by 4 bases, with 15 bases between the two germline ends. This CDR3 spans 15 amino acids. CDR3 nucleotide sequence: TGTGCCAGCTCACCCTCCCCCCCGAGGGCCTATGGCTACACCTTC. It is translated as CASSPSPPRAYGYTF.